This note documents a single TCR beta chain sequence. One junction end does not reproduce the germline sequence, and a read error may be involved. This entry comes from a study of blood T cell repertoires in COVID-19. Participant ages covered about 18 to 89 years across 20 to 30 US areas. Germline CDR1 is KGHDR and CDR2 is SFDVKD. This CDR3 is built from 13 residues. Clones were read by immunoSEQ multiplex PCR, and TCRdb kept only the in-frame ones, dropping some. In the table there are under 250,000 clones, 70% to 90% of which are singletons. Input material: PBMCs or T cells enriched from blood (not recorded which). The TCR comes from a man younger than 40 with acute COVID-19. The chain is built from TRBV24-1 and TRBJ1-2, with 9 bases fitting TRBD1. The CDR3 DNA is TGTGCCACCAGTGAGTCACAGGGGGCGTCGGTATACTTC. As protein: CATSESQGASVYF.